This TCR beta chain originates from a study of early T cells in non-severe SARS-CoV-2 infection. Background on the study: Investigators sequenced bulk RNA drawn from unsorted whole blood, and chains remained unpaired.

Unique molecular identifiers tagged individual cDNA molecules. Each CDR3 protein gets one entry after TCRdb re-called the 5' RACE reads with MiXCR. This sample yields some 70,000 distinct CDR3 sequences, of which around 4.6% are seen a single time; approximately 5.4% belongs to the top ten. Overall study findings and caveats: The study's VDJdb matching favored anti-spike CD8 responses and missed private and CD4 specificities.

Per germline, CDR1 SNHLY and CDR2 FYNNEI. CDR3 length equals 16 residues. Trimming removed 3 bases at V and 0 bases at J, with 9 bases between. This clonotype was observed a few times. The antigen remains undetermined. V is TRBV2 and J is TRBJ1-6; D is undetermined. The material sequenced was whole blood. The receptor was derived from an adult who was a healthcare worker with PCR-confirmed SARS-CoV-2 infection or an uninfected control (not recorded which). The CDR3 DNA follows: TGTGCCAGCAGTGAGGCGAGTAGCTCCTATAATTCACCCCTCCACTTT. It encodes CASSEASSSYNSPLHF.